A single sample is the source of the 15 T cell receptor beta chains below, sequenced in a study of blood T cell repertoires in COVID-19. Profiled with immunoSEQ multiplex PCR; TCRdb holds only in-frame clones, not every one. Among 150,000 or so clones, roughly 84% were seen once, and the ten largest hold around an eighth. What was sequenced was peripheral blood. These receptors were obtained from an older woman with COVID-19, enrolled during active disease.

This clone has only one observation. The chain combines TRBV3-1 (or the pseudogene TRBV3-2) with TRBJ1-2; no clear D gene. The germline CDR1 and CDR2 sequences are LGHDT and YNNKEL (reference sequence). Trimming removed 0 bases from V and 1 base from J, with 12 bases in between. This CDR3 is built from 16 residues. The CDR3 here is CASSQDSPGINYGYTF. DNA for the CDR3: TGTGCCAGCAGCCAAGATTCCCCAGGTATTAACTATGGCTACACCTTC.

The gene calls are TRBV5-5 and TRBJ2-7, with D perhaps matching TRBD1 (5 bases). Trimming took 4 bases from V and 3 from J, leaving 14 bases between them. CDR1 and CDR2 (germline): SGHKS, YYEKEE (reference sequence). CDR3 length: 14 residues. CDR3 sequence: CASSLRADFYEQYF. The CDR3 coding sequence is TGTGCCAGCAGCCTCAGGGCCGATTTCTACGAGCAGTACTTC.

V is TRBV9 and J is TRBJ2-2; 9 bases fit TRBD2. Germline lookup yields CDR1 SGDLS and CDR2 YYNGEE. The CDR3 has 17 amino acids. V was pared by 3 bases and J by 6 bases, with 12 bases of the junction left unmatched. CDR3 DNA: TGTGCCAGCAGCGGGGTCAGTAGCGGGAGTCTCGCCGGGGAGCTGTTTTTT. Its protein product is CASSGVSSGSLAGELFF.

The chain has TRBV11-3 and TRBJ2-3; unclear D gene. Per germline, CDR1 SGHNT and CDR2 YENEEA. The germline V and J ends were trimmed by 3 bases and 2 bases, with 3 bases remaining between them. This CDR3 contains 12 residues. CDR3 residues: CASSFYTDTQYF. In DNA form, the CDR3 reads TGTGCCAGCAGCTTTTACACAGATACGCAGTATTTT. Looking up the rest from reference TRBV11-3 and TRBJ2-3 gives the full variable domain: EAGVVQSPRYKIIEKKQPVAFWCNPISGHNTLYWYLQNLGQGPELLIRYENEEAVDDSQLPKDRFSAERLKGVDSTLKIQPAELGDSAVYLCASSFYTDTQYFGPGTRLTVL.

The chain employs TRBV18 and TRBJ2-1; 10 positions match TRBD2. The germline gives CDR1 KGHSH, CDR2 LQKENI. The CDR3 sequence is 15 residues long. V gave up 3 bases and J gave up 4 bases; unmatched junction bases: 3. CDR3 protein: CASSPSSGRYNEQFF. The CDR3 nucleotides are TGTGCCAGCTCACCGTCTAGCGGGAGATACAATGAGCAGTTCTTC.

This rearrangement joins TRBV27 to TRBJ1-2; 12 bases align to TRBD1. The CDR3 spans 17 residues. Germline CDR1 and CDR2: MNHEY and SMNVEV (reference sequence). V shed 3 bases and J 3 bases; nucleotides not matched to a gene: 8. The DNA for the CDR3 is TGTGCCAGCAGTTTTAGGGTGGGGACAGGGGGCGACTATGGCTACACCTTC. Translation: CASSFRVGTGGDYGYTF.

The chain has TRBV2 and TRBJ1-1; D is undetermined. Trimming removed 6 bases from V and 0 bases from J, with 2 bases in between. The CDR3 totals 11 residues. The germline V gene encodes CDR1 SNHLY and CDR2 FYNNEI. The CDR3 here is CASSVNTEAFF. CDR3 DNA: TGTGCCAGCAGCGTGAACACTGAAGCTTTCTTT.

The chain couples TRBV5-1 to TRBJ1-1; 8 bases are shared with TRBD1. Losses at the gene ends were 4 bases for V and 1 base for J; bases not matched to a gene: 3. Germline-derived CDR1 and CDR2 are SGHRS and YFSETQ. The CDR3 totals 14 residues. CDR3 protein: CASSHGQGNTEAFF. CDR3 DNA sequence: TGCGCCAGCAGCCACGGACAGGGGAACACTGAAGCTTTCTTT.

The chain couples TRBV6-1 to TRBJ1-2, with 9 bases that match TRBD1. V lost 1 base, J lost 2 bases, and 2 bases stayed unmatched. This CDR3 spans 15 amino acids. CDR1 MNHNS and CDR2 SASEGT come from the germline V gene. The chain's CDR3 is CASSEVTGGNYGYTF. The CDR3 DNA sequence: TGTGCCAGCAGTGAAGTGACAGGGGGAAACTATGGCTACACCTTC.

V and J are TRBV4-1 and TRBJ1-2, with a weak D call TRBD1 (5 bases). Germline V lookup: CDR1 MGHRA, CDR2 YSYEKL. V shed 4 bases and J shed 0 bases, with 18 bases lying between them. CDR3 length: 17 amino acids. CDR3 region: CASSPPQAGLTNYGYTF. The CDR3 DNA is TGCGCCAGCAGCCCCCCCCAGGCGGGACTCACTAACTATGGCTACACCTTC.

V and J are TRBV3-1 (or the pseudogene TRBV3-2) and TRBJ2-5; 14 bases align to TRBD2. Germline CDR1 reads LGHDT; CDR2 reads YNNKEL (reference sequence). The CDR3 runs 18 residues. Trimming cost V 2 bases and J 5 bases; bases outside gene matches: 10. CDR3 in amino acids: CASSQIVGTSGSRETQYF. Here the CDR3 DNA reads TGTGCCAGCAGCCAAATAGTCGGGACTAGCGGGAGTCGGGAGACCCAGTACTTC.

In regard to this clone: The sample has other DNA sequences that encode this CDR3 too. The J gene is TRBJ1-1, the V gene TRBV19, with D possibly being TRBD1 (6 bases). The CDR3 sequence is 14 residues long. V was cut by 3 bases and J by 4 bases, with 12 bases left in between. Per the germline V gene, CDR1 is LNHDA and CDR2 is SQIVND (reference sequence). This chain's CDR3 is CASSIGGRGTEAFF. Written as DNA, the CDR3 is TGTGCCAGTAGTATTGGGGGCCGGGGCACTGAAGCTTTCTTT.

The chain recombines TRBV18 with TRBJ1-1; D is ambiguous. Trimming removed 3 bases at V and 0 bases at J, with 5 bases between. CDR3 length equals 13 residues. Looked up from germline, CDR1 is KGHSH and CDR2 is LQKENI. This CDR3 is CASSPSLNTEAFF. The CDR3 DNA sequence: TGTGCCAGCTCACCTTCATTGAACACTGAAGCTTTCTTT.

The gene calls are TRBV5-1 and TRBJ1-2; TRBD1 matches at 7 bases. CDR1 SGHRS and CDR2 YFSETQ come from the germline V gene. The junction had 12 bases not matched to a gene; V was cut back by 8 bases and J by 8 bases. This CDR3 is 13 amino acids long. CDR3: CASNLGGPGGYTF. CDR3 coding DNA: TGCGCCAGTAACCTAGGGGGCCCGGGAGGCTACACCTTC.

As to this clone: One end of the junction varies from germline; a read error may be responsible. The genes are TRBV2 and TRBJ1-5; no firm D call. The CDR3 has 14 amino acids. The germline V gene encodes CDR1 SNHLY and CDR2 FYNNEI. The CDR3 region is CASSSDFEGQSQHF. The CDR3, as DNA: TGTGCCAGCAGTTCGGACTTTGAAGGTCAGTCCCAGCATTTT.